These 14 T cell receptor beta chains originate from one sample sequenced in a study of T-cell memory formation after mild COVID-19. MiXCR, run by TCRdb on the 5' RACE reads, gives a single entry per CDR3 protein. The sample comprises some 110,000 distinct CDR3 sequences, over 10% of which are singletons, and 27% rests with the top ten. Sample: PBMCs or a T cell subset sorted from them (not recorded which). All receptors come from an adult woman who had mild COVID-19 (a few samples of this study predate the infection). Cell type and time point are not known.

This clonotype was observed a handful of times. A read error may produce the germline difference seen at one junction end. The V gene is TRBV5-1, the J gene TRBJ2-1; no reliable D call. CDR3 size: 15 residues. Germline V gives CDR1 SGHRS, CDR2 YFSETQ. The CDR3 sequence: CASSLSESSYNEQFF. The DNA of the CDR3 is TGTGCCAGCAGCTTGAGTGAAAGCTCCTACAATGAGCAGTTCTTC.

V is TRBV9 and J is TRBJ2-1, with D perhaps assigned TRBD1 or TRBD2 (5 bases each). The CDR3 totals 14 residues. V lost 3 bases and J 8 bases, leaving 15 bases between the germline ends. Germline CDR1 SGDLS, CDR2 YYNGEE. CDR3 in DNA: TGTGCCAGCAGCGGAGGGGAGTTCGGGGATGAGCAGTTCTTC. Translated, it gives CASSGGEFGDEQFF.

V is TRBV19 and J is TRBJ1-1; D is unresolved. Germline V CDR1 and CDR2: LNHDA, SQIVND (reference sequence). V was pared by 3 bases and J by 2 bases, with 10 bases between. The CDR3 length is 14 residues. The DNA of the CDR3 is TGTGCCAGTAGTATGTGGAGGGTTAACACTGAAGCTTTCTTT. This codes for CASSMWRVNTEAFF.

The chain couples TRBV7-9 to TRBJ2-1, with TRBD2 identical over 7 bases. The germline CDR1 and CDR2 sequences are SEHNR and FQNEAQ (reference sequence). V gave up 1 base and J gave up 2 bases; unmatched junction bases: 2. CDR3 length: 15 residues. Written as DNA, the CDR3 is TGTGCCAGCAGCTTAGTTGCGGGAGCCTACAATGAGCAGTTCTTC. Translating it yields CASSLVAGAYNEQFF. The whole variable domain, filled in from reference TRBV7-9 and TRBJ2-1, reads DTGVSQNPRHKITKRGQNVTFRCDPISEHNRLYWYRQTLGQGPEFLTYFQNEAQLEKSRLLSDRFSAERPKGSFSTLEIQRTEQGDSAMYLCASSLVAGAYNEQFFGPGTRLTVL.

This clonotype came up a few times. This rearrangement joins TRBV30 to TRBJ2-1; D unclear. Germline V gives CDR1 GTSNPN, CDR2 SVGIG (reference sequence). V shed 5 bases and J shed 3 bases, with 5 bases lying between them. CDR3 length: 11 amino acids. DNA of the CDR3: TGTGCCTGGGTACTCTACAATGAGCAGTTCTTC. Translated, it gives CAWVLYNEQFF.

This clonotype was detected many times. The V gene is TRBV5-5, the J gene TRBJ2-2; possibly TRBD2 for D (5 bases). The CDR3 contains 16 residues. V lost 4 bases and J lost 1, with 14 bases in between. CDR1 is SGHKS, CDR2 YYEKEE, per germline (reference sequence). This CDR3 reads CASSRGLWENTGELFF. The CDR3 DNA is TGTGCCAGCAGCCGCGGGTTGTGGGAGAACACCGGGGAGCTGTTTTTT. The full variable domain, in which reference TRBV5-5 and TRBJ2-2 provide the parts outside the CDR3, is DAGVTQSPTHLIKTRGQQVTLRCSPISGHKSVSWYQQVLGQGPQFIFQYYEKEERGRGNFPDRFSARQFPNYSSELNVNALLLGDSALYLCASSRGLWENTGELFFGEGSRLTVL.

The gene calls are TRBV7-8 and TRBJ2-7, with TRBD1 as a possible D gene (6 bases). There are 14 residues in the CDR3. Germline CDR1 and CDR2: SGHVS and FQNEAQ. V was shortened by 10 bases and J by 2 bases, with 18 bases between the two germline ends. The CDR3 region is CATNQQGEAYEQYF. In nucleotides, the CDR3 is TGTGCCACCAATCAACAGGGAGAAGCCTACGAGCAGTACTTC.

This clonotype was counted only a few times. This chain connects TRBV6-2 or TRBV6-3 to TRBJ2-2; D may be TRBD1 or TRBD2 (5 bases each). The germline CDR1 and CDR2 sequences are MNHEY and SVGEGT. This CDR3 is built from 17 residues. V gave up 1 base and J gave up 1 base, with 13 bases separating them. The CDR3 is CASSYFYRDLNTGELFF. The CDR3 nucleotides are TGTGCCAGCAGTTACTTTTACCGGGACCTGAACACCGGGGAGCTGTTTTTT.

This clonotype was detected many times. This chain joins TRBV5-6 and TRBJ2-1; D is unresolved. The ends were cut back, 5 bases at V and 3 bases at J, with 12 bases in the middle. CDR1 is SGHDT and CDR2 is YYEEEE in the germline V gene. The CDR3 length is 14 residues. The CDR3 sequence: CASSFSGFYNEQFF. DNA of the CDR3: TGTGCCAGCAGTTTTTCTGGGTTCTACAATGAGCAGTTCTTC.

This clonotype was observed a handful of times. This chain uses TRBV6-2 or TRBV6-3 with TRBJ1-2; D is unresolved. The V and J ends lost 3 bases and 9 bases respectively, with 20 bases between them. CDR1 is MNHEY, CDR2 SVGEGT, per germline. This CDR3 is built from 15 residues. CDR3: CASSYVMDGGRSYTF. The CDR3, as DNA: TGTGCCAGCAGTTATGTTATGGACGGAGGGAGAAGCTACACCTTC.

This clonotype was found a few times. This rearrangement joins TRBV11-2 to TRBJ2-2; D remains ambiguous. The CDR3 extends over 15 amino acids. Germline loops: CDR1 SGHAT, CDR2 FQNNGV. V lost 3 bases and J lost 6, with 14 bases in between. The chain's CDR3 is CASSFQLGWAGELFF. The CDR3 region has the DNA TGTGCCAGCAGCTTTCAATTAGGGTGGGCCGGGGAGCTGTTTTTT.

This clonotype occurred a few times. The rearrangement uses TRBV30 and TRBJ2-1, with D possibly being TRBD2 (5 bases). From germline, CDR1 is GTSNPN and CDR2 SVGIG (reference sequence). CDR3 length equals 14 residues. Between the trimmed V and J ends, which lost 4 bases and 6 bases, there was a span of 16 bases. The CDR3 reads CAWTVLVGGNEQFF. For the CDR3, the DNA is TGTGCCTGGACTGTCTTGGTTGGAGGCAATGAGCAGTTCTTC.

In this sample, this clonotype turned up a few times. The chain uses TRBV11-2 and TRBJ2-5; perhaps TRBD2 as D (6 bases). CDR1 is SGHAT and CDR2 is FQNNGV in the germline V gene. The ends were cut back, 6 bases at V and 2 bases at J, with 13 bases in the middle. There are 14 residues in the CDR3. CDR3 nucleotide sequence: TGTGCCAGCAGTTCGGGACTTGTACAAGAGACCCAGTACTTC. It is translated as CASSSGLVQETQYF. Full variable domain (remainder filled in from reference TRBV11-2 and TRBJ2-5): EAGVAQSPRYKIIEKRQSVAFWCNPISGHATLYWYQQILGQGPKLLIQFQNNGVVDDSQLPKDRFSAERLKGVDSTLKIQPAKLEDSAVYLCASSSGLVQETQYFGPGTRLLVL.

This clonotype has only a few counts. The rearrangement links TRBV7-8 to TRBJ1-2, with a weak D call TRBD1 (6 bases). The CDR3 extends over 16 amino acids. CDR1 is SGHVS, CDR2 FQNEAQ, per germline. Trimming shortened V by 2 bases and J by 5 bases, and 18 bases separated the two germline ends. This CDR3 reads CASSLLGGTSEYGYTF. The CDR3 DNA follows: TGTGCCAGCAGCTTACTAGGGGGGACTTCAGAGTATGGCTACACCTTC.